Below are 6 T cell receptor beta chains sequenced from a single sample in a study of cytomegalovirus exposure and HLA in healthy donors. PCR was performed using 60 Vbeta and 13 Jbeta primers. Generated by immunoSEQ multiplex PCR, the TCRdb table keeps only in-frame clones and is missing some. The profile shows more than 65,000 clones, roughly 79% of them singletons. The source material was PBMCs. The receptors come from a woman aged 40-49 years in good health and CMV-seropositive.

The chain is built from TRBV5-1 and TRBJ2-5, with TRBD1 matching 7 bases. This CDR3 has 17 residues. V lost 4 bases, J lost 3 bases, and 15 bases stayed unmatched. The germline V gene has CDR1 SGHRS and CDR2 YFSETQ. In DNA form, the CDR3 reads TGCGCCAGCAGCAAAAACCTAATCCGGGACAGAGAAGAGACCCAGTACTTC. Encoded protein: CASSKNLIRDREETQYF.

J is TRBJ1-2 and V is TRBV7-9; 9 bases map to TRBD1. The CDR3 totals 15 residues. CDR1 is SEHNR, CDR2 FQNEAQ, per germline (reference sequence). V trimming: 5 bases; J trimming: 1 base; junction bases outside the gene matches: 5. Here the CDR3 DNA reads TGTGCCAGCAGCCACCGGGACAGGGTTAACTATGGCTACACCTTC. It is translated as CASSHRDRVNYGYTF.

The chain employs TRBV18 and TRBJ1-1; 9 positions match TRBD1. This CDR3 contains 15 residues. Trimming cost V 3 bases and J 1 base; bases outside gene matches: 3. The germline CDR1 and CDR2 sequences are KGHSH and LQKENI. The CDR3 loop reads CASSPGQGQNTEAFF. CDR3 bases: TGTGCCAGCTCACCGGGACAGGGACAGAACACTGAAGCTTTCTTT.

The V and J genes are TRBV9 and TRBJ2-3, with TRBD2 matching 12 bases. The CDR3 contains 16 residues. V lost 4 bases, J lost 4 bases, and 7 bases stayed unmatched. CDR1 and CDR2 (germline): SGDLS, YYNGEE. CDR3 residues: CASSYASGGVADTQYF. The DNA of the CDR3 is TGTGCCAGCAGCTACGCTAGCGGGGGGGTAGCAGATACGCAGTATTTT.

The genes are TRBV5-6 and TRBJ2-1, with TRBD1 matching 9 bases. There are 15 residues in the CDR3. Germline V gene sequence: CDR1 SGHDT, CDR2 YYEEEE. The V segment lost 3 bases and the J segment 2 bases; nucleotides outside the gene matches: 3. The CDR3, as DNA: TGTGCCAGCAGCTCCGGGACAGGGACCTACAATGAGCAGTTCTTC. It encodes CASSSGTGTYNEQFF.

The chain couples TRBV5-4 to TRBJ2-5; 12 bases line up with TRBD2. The junction had 0 bases not matched to a gene; V was cut back by 0 bases and J by 3 bases. Germline CDR1 SGHNT, CDR2 YYREEE (reference sequence). This CDR3 region has 15 residues. The DNA of the CDR3 is TGTGCCAGCAGCTTGGGACTAGCGGGGGAAGAGACCCAGTACTTC. Residues: CASSLGLAGEETQYF.